These 14 T cell receptor beta chains came from one sample sequenced in a study of blood T cell repertoires in COVID-19. Using immunoSEQ multiplex PCR, the repertoire was profiled, and TCRdb retains in-frame clones only, with some absent. The sample holds around 130,000 clones, around four fifths seen once. Sequenced input: peripheral blood. The receptors come from a man in his fifties or sixties with active or convalescent COVID-19.

As concerns this clone: Other nucleotide sequences in the sample specify the same CDR3. CDR3 sequence reads: CASSPPGTSYEQYF. CDR3 DNA sequence: TGTGCCAGCTCACCACCCGGGACTAGCTACGAGCAGTACTTC. The genes are TRBV18 and TRBJ2-7; 8 bases match TRBD2. The V segment lost 0 bases and the J segment 3 bases; nucleotides outside the gene matches: 1. This CDR3 has 14 amino acids. Germline assignment: CDR1 KGHSH and CDR2 LQKENI.

V usage is TRBV15 and J usage is TRBJ2-4; D is undetermined. The CDR3 runs 16 residues. V lost 5 bases and J lost 0, with 14 bases in between. Germline loops: CDR1 LNHNV, CDR2 YYDKDF (reference sequence). Written as DNA, the CDR3 is TGTGCCACCAGCTCCCTAAGTGAGGTAGCCAAAAACATTCAGTACTTC. This gives the protein CATSSLSEVAKNIQYF.

This chain connects TRBV28 to TRBJ2-6; 8 bases are a match to TRBD1. This CDR3 is 14 amino acids long. CDR1 MDHEN and CDR2 SYDVKM come from the germline V gene. With 7 bases clipped from V and 8 bases from J, the junction kept 7 bases outside the gene matches. Written as DNA, the CDR3 is TGTGCCAGCACCGCCGGACAGGGTCCCAACGTCCTGACTTTC. Protein sequence: CASTAGQGPNVLTF.

The chain carries TRBV18 and TRBJ2-1; 11 bases map to TRBD2. Germline trimming cut 5 bases from V and 4 bases from J; bases unmatched to any gene: 7. Germline loops: CDR1 KGHSH, CDR2 LQKENI. The CDR3 has 16 amino acids. The CDR3 is CASSSLAGENYNEQFF. DNA for the CDR3: TGTGCCAGCTCATCACTAGCGGGAGAAAATTACAATGAGCAGTTCTTC.

V is TRBV7-9 and J is TRBJ2-7; D is uncertain. The V and J ends lost 1 base and 2 bases respectively, with 6 bases between them. Germline CDR1 is SEHNR and CDR2 is FQNEAQ (reference sequence). The CDR3 length is 13 residues. CDR3 bases: TGTGCCAGCAGCTTAGTGCTAACCTACGAGCAGTACTTC. It is translated as CASSLVLTYEQYF.

The rearrangement uses TRBV5-1 and TRBJ1-3; 9 nucleotides agree with TRBD1. CDR1 SGHRS and CDR2 YFSETQ come from the germline V gene. The trim removed 4 bases at V and 0 bases at J, leaving 5 bases unmatched. The CDR3 extends over 16 amino acids. The CDR3 is CASSTGTGYSGNTIYF. For the CDR3, the DNA is TGCGCCAGCAGCACCGGGACAGGGTACTCTGGAAACACCATATATTTT. The variable domain in full, completed from reference TRBV5-1 and TRBJ1-3, reads KAGVTQTPRYLIKTRGQQVTLSCSPISGHRSVSWYQQTPGQGLQFLFEYFSETQRNKGNFPGRFSGRQFSNSRSEMNVSTLELGDSALYLCASSTGTGYSGNTIYFGEGSWLTVV.

DNA of the CDR3: TGTGCCTGGAGCTCACTGGAGTATGGGCCCCAGCATTTT. It codes for CAWSSLEYGPQHF. The rearrangement joins TRBV30 to TRBJ1-5; no clear D gene. Trimming removed 3 bases at V and 9 bases at J, with 15 bases between. Per the germline V gene, CDR1 is GTSNPN and CDR2 is SVGIG (reference sequence). This CDR3 contains 13 residues.

The chain links TRBV7-9 to TRBJ2-1, with 9 bases matching TRBD2. The germline V gene encodes CDR1 SEHNR and CDR2 FQNEAQ (reference sequence). V shed 2 bases and J 7 bases; nucleotides not matched to a gene: 6. This CDR3 region has 15 residues. CDR3: CASSLRREGLNEQFF. The DNA of the CDR3 is TGTGCCAGCAGCTTAAGGCGGGAGGGCCTAAATGAGCAGTTCTTC.

The rearrangement uses TRBV6-5 and TRBJ2-3, with D uncertain. This CDR3 region has 11 residues. CDR1 MNHEY and CDR2 SVGAGI come from the germline V gene. V was clipped by 11 bases and J by 4 bases, with 10 bases between them. CDR3 nucleotides: TGTGCCGTTGGCCGGGCAGATACGCAGTATTTT. Translated, it gives CAVGRADTQYF.

Here the CDR3 reads CASSQEWDSTNEKLFF. The CDR3, as DNA: TGCGCCAGCAGCCAAGAATGGGACTCAACTAATGAAAAACTGTTTTTT. This sequence joins TRBV4-3 and TRBJ1-4; perhaps TRBD1 as D (5 bases). CDR1 LGHNA and CDR2 YSLEER come from the germline V gene. The CDR3 has 16 amino acids. Trimming left V 0 bases short and J 0 bases short, with 8 bases between.

The chain uses TRBV3-1 (or the pseudogene TRBV3-2) and TRBJ2-3, with D possibly being TRBD2 (6 bases). The V gene's germline CDR1 is LGHDT and CDR2 YNNKEL (reference sequence). With 0 bases removed from V and 0 bases from J, the gap between germline ends came to 10 bases. This CDR3 is 16 amino acids long. The CDR3 loop is CASSQELASSTDTQYF. CDR3 in DNA: TGTGCCAGCAGCCAAGAGCTAGCGTCGAGCACAGATACGCAGTATTTT.

The V and J genes are TRBV7-9 and TRBJ2-3, with 16 bases that match TRBD2. The CDR3 is 17 amino acids. From germline, CDR1 is SEHNR and CDR2 FQNEAQ (reference sequence). V lost 6 bases to trimming and J lost 3 bases; unmatched junction nucleotides: 6. The CDR3 spells CASSPGTSGRVTDTQYF. The CDR3, as DNA: TGTGCCAGCAGTCCGGGGACTAGCGGGAGGGTTACAGATACGCAGTATTTT.

The chain carries TRBV7-2 and TRBJ2-7; possibly TRBD2 for D (6 bases). Germline V gene lookup returns CDR1 SGHTA and CDR2 FQGNSA. Trimming removed 3 bases at V and 4 bases at J, with 13 bases between. The CDR3 totals 14 residues. CDR3 in amino acids: CASSFFSGTYEQYF. CDR3 coding DNA: TGTGCCAGCAGCTTTTTTAGCGGCACGTACGAGCAGTACTTC.

The chain joins TRBV4-3 to TRBJ2-7; tentatively, D is TRBD2 (5 bases). The V gene's germline CDR1 is LGHNA and CDR2 YSLEER. The CDR3 spans 15 residues. The ends were cut back, 0 bases at V and 5 bases at J, with 14 bases in the middle. CDR3 DNA sequence: TGCGCCAGCAGCCAAGATACCCACAGCGGAAACGAGCAGTACTTC. Protein: CASSQDTHSGNEQYF.